These 10 T cell receptor beta chains were all obtained from the same sample, sequenced in a study of blood T cells in healthy people across ages (dated by TCRdb to the mid-2010s). Library preparation used 5' RACE. For sequencing, an Illumina HiSeq 2500 was employed. A second PCR of roughly 6 to 11 cycles was performed with a sample-barcoded 5' primer and a J-beta primer mix. Starting from the raw public reads, TCRdb applied fastp trimming at Q25, assembled clones with MiXCR and retained in-frame beta chains. One record per CDR3 amino acid sequence lists the most common genes and DNA. This sample gives 250,000 to 300,000 distinct CDR3 sequences in total; less than 30% of them show up just once. The ten largest clones add up to 29% of the sample. Sequencing was carried out using blood. Receptor source: a woman in her 70s in good health.

This clonotype was detected only once. An end of the junction differs from the germline gene, which may be a read error. The rearrangement joins TRBV12-3 or TRBV12-4 to TRBJ2-2; D uncertain. The CDR3 consists of 12 residues. In DNA form, the CDR3 reads TGTGCCAGCACCTCGAATACCGGGGAGCTGTTTTTT. Its protein is CASTSNTGELFF.

V and J are TRBV15 and TRBJ2-1, with D unclear. Trimming removed 3 bases at V and 5 bases at J, with 8 bases between. CDR1 is LNHNV and CDR2 is YYDKDF in the germline V gene (reference sequence). This CDR3 comprises 13 residues. The CDR3 sequence is CATSSPLHNEQFF. In nucleotides, the CDR3 is TGTGCCACCAGCAGTCCCCTCCACAATGAGCAGTTCTTC.

J is TRBJ2-3 and V is TRBV5-6; maybe TRBD1 (7 bases). Trimming stripped 3 bases from V and 5 bases from J, with 37 bases between. Germline V gene sequence: CDR1 SGHDT, CDR2 YYEEEE. The CDR3 is 22 amino acids. The CDR3 loop is CASSSLLDREGGSQILLDTQYF. For the CDR3, the DNA is TGTGCCAGCAGCTCCCTCCTCGACAGGGAAGGAGGGTCACAGATACTTCTAGATACGCAGTATTTT.

In its sample, this clonotype was seen a few times. The rearrangement links TRBV7-9 to TRBJ1-6, with D possibly being TRBD1 (5 bases). V was clipped by 0 bases and J by 5 bases, with 8 bases between them. The CDR3 contains 15 residues. Germline lookup yields CDR1 SEHNR and CDR2 FQNEAQ (reference sequence). The CDR3 coding sequence is TGTGCCAGCAGCTTAGCGGGGCACGATAATTCACCCCTCCACTTT. Amino acids: CASSLAGHDNSPLHF. Complete variable domain (other parts from reference TRBV7-9 and TRBJ1-6): DTGVSQNPRHKITKRGQNVTFRCDPISEHNRLYWYRQTLGQGPEFLTYFQNEAQLEKSRLLSDRFSAERPKGSFSTLEIQRTEQGDSAMYLCASSLAGHDNSPLHFGNGTRLTVT.

This clonotype was picked up a small number of times. V gene TRBV14 combines with J gene TRBJ2-5; perhaps TRBD1 as D (5 bases). This CDR3 region has 15 residues. CDR1 and CDR2 (germline): SGHDN, FVKESK. V lost 3 bases and J lost 7, with 18 bases in between. The CDR3 nucleotides read TGTGCCAGCAGCCACCAAACCACAGGTGCAGGGACCCAGTACTTC. Protein sequence: CASSHQTTGAGTQYF.

This clonotype was detected a few times. The chain has TRBV6-2 or TRBV6-3 and TRBJ2-1; 7 bases fit TRBD2. Germline V gene lookup returns CDR1 MNHEY and CDR2 SVGEGT. The CDR3 extends over 12 amino acids. V shed 6 bases, J shed 9 bases, and the junction held 5 bases outside the gene matches. The DNA of the CDR3 is TGTGCCAGCAGGCGGGAGTCTGTTGAGCAGTTCTTC. It is translated as CASRRESVEQFF.

In this sample, this clonotype turned up a few times. V and J are TRBV18 and TRBJ1-3; D is undetermined. This CDR3 has 18 residues. The germline V and J ends were trimmed by 2 bases and 0 bases, with 17 bases remaining between them. Germline CDR1 reads KGHSH; CDR2 reads LQKENI. The CDR3 bases are TGTGCCAGCTCACCAGCACGGCTGACCCTGGACTCTGGAAACACCATATATTTT. Translation gives CASSPARLTLDSGNTIYF.

The chain joins TRBV12-3 or TRBV12-4 to TRBJ2-2; no clear D. The CDR3 length is 12 residues. Trimming left V 7 bases short and J 8 bases short, with 11 bases between. CDR3 in DNA: TGTGCCAGCACCGTAGGGTGGGGGGAGCTGTTTTTT. Translated: CASTVGWGELFF.

This clonotype has only a few counts. The rearrangement joins TRBV20-1 to TRBJ1-6; a possible D gene is TRBD1 (6 bases). The CDR3 contains 15 residues. Trimming took off 2 bases at V and 7 bases at J, with 15 bases between the two ends. The germline V gene encodes CDR1 DFQATT and CDR2 SNEGSKA (reference sequence). The CDR3 loop reads CSARPGTSVNSPLHF. CDR3 bases: TGCAGTGCTAGACCCGGGACATCTGTAAATTCACCCCTCCACTTT.

This clonotype appeared a few times. The rearrangement links TRBV5-8 to TRBJ2-3; 7 nucleotides align to TRBD2. The trim removed 0 bases at V and 4 bases at J, leaving 5 bases unmatched. The germline V gene has CDR1 SGHTS and CDR2 YDEGEE. CDR3 length equals 15 residues. CDR3 sequence: CASSLGLAEADTQYF. The CDR3 bases are TGTGCCAGCAGCTTGGGCCTAGCGGAGGCAGATACGCAGTATTTT. The full variable domain, rest sourced from reference TRBV5-8 and TRBJ2-3, is EAGVTQSPTHLIKTRGQQATLRCSPISGHTSVYWYQQALGLGLQFLLWYDEGEERNRGNFPPRFSGRQFPNYSSELNVNALELEDSALYLCASSLGLAEADTQYFGPGTRLTVL.